The 31 T cell receptor beta chains below were found in one sample sequenced in a study of CD4+ T cells in melanoma (dated by TCRdb to between 2021 and 2024). Libraries were constructed by the immunoSEQ multiplex PCR assay. This immuneACCESS table, as held by TCRdb, lists in-frame sequences with V and J called but not all clones. Of the missing ones, under half trace to an unresolved V gene in checked studies; the others have no known cause. The sample table shows 9,500 to 10,000 clones, and roughly two thirds are seen once. The ten largest account for 16% of the sample. The source material was cells from a culture (not recorded whether cultured in vitro). These receptors originate from a human donor with melanoma.

J is TRBJ2-2 and V is TRBV5-1; 8 bases are a match to TRBD1. Trimming removed 9 bases from V and 5 bases from J; junction bases left unmatched: 15. The germline CDR1 and CDR2 sequences are SGHRS and YFSETQ. The CDR3 covers 16 residues. CDR3 in DNA: TGCGCCACCACCGCCGAGCCAGGGGGCAAAACCGGGGAGCTGTTTTTT. This encodes CATTAEPGGKTGELFF.

V and J are TRBV6-5 and TRBJ2-5; 11 bases are shared with TRBD2. Trimming at V came to 6 bases and at J to 5 bases, leaving 5 bases not matched to a gene. CDR3 length equals 14 residues. From germline, CDR1 is MNHEY and CDR2 SVGAGI. Here the CDR3 DNA reads TGTGCCAGCAGACTAGCGGGGGCGGGGGAGACCCAGTACTTC. Translating it yields CASRLAGAGETQYF.

This clone appeared a few times. This chain links TRBV6-6 with TRBJ1-2, with TRBD1 matching 11 bases. There are 14 residues in the CDR3. V trimming: 6 bases; J trimming: 8 bases; junction bases outside the gene matches: 8. Per germline, CDR1 MNHNY and CDR2 SVGAGI (reference sequence). CDR3 coding DNA: TGTGCCAGCAGAGACCGGGACAGGGGGTTGGGCTACACCTTC. This translates into CASRDRDRGLGYTF.

The chain is built from TRBV29-1 and TRBJ2-1; the D is unclear. The V and J ends lost 0 bases and 12 bases respectively, with 15 bases between them. The CDR3 is made up of 13 amino acids. Germline CDR1 reads SQVTM; CDR2 reads ANQGSEA. CDR3 amino acids: CSVEESPVERQFF. Here the CDR3 DNA reads TGCAGCGTTGAAGAGTCCCCGGTGGAGAGGCAGTTCTTC.

V usage is TRBV7-2 and J usage is TRBJ1-3; D might be TRBD1 (6 bases). The germline V gene encodes CDR1 SGHTA and CDR2 FQGNSA. The CDR3 loop spans 13 amino acids. The V end lost 7 bases, the J end lost 4 bases, and 11 bases lay between the germline ends. The CDR3 sequence is CASTQTGGNTIYF. The CDR3 bases are TGTGCCAGCACTCAGACAGGAGGAAACACCATATATTTT.

The V call is TRBV29-1, the J call TRBJ1-4; 9 bases match TRBD1. CDR3 size: 13 residues. Germline CDR1 reads SQVTM; CDR2 reads ANQGSEA. The junction had 6 bases not matched to a gene; V was cut back by 5 bases and J by 8 bases. The CDR3 protein is CSVRTGVGEKLFF. The CDR3 bases are TGCAGCGTTCGGACAGGGGTTGGAGAAAAACTGTTTTTT.

The chain has TRBV6-5 and TRBJ1-5; no definite D call. Trimming stripped 7 bases from V and 0 bases from J, with 10 bases between. CDR1 MNHEY and CDR2 SVGAGI come from the germline V gene. This CDR3 region has 14 residues. In DNA, the CDR3 is TGTGCCAGCAAGGACCGTTATAGCAATCAGCCCCAGCATTTT. The encoded protein is CASKDRYSNQPQHF.

V and J are TRBV7-8 and TRBJ1-4, with unresolved D. The CDR3 has 16 amino acids. The ends were cut back, 0 bases at V and 1 base at J, with 9 bases in the middle. Germline values: CDR1 SGHVS, CDR2 FQNEAQ. This CDR3 is CASSLARGGTNEKLFF. The CDR3 DNA follows: TGTGCCAGCAGCTTAGCCCGAGGAGGAACTAATGAAAAACTGTTTTTT.

This clone has only a few counts. The chain joins TRBV12-5 to TRBJ2-3, with 7 bases fitting TRBD1. CDR1 and CDR2 (germline): LGHNT, FRNRAP. V was clipped by 5 bases and J by 4 bases; unmatched bases: 6. The CDR3 has 14 amino acids. In DNA, the CDR3 is TGTGCTAGTGGTACCGGGACAGAATCAGATACGCAGTATTTT. This encodes CASGTGTESDTQYF.

This clone was counted a few times. This sequence joins TRBV2 and TRBJ2-7; no clear D. Germline values: CDR1 SNHLY, CDR2 FYNNEI. This CDR3 spans 13 amino acids. V dropped 7 bases and J dropped 1 base, with 11 bases sitting between them. CDR3 bases: TGTGCCAGCACCATCCCGTTATCCTACGAGCAGTACTTC. This codes for CASTIPLSYEQYF. The full variable domain, with the rest looked up from reference TRBV2 and TRBJ2-7, is EPEVTQTPSHQVTQMGQEVILRCVPISNHLYFYWYRQILGQKVEFLVSFYNNEISEKSEIFDDQFSVERPDGSNFTLKIRSTKLEDSAMYFCASTIPLSYEQYFGPGTRLTVT.

This clone was recorded a few times. This chain joins TRBV6-6 and TRBJ1-1, with D unclear. Between the trimmed V and J ends, which lost 6 bases and 1 base, there was a span of 9 bases. The V gene's germline CDR1 is MNHNY and CDR2 SVGAGI (reference sequence). This CDR3 region has 13 residues. The CDR3 coding sequence is TGTGCCAGCAGCCAACGTACGAACACTGAAGCTTTCTTT. This encodes CASSQRTNTEAFF.

The chain recombines TRBV5-6 with TRBJ1-2; D remains ambiguous. Trimming cost V 2 bases and J 0 bases, with 5 bases left between them. The CDR3 consists of 13 residues. Germline V gene lookup returns CDR1 SGHDT and CDR2 YYEEEE. This CDR3 reads CASSFLANYGYTF. DNA of the CDR3: TGTGCCAGCAGCTTTTTGGCTAACTATGGCTACACCTTC.

The chain uses TRBV27 and TRBJ2-7, with D tentatively TRBD2 (5 bases). The germline CDR1 and CDR2 sequences are MNHEY and SMNVEV (reference sequence). Trimming removed 6 bases at V and 3 bases at J, with 15 bases between. The CDR3 has 14 residues. CDR3 coding DNA: TGTGCCAGCAGCCCCCGGACGGGGAACTACGAGCAGTACTTC. Protein: CASSPRTGNYEQYF.

V and J are TRBV7-9 and TRBJ1-1, with D possibly matching TRBD1 (5 bases). The CDR3 consists of 15 residues. Trimming pared 5 bases from V and 2 bases from J, leaving 15 bases between. Germline V gene sequence: CDR1 SEHNR, CDR2 FQNEAQ (reference sequence). The CDR3 coding sequence is TGTGCCAGCAGCCCCCCTCCAGGGATTAACACTGAAGCTTTCTTT. Its protein product is CASSPPPGINTEAFF.

The chain employs TRBV2 and TRBJ2-2; 12 nucleotides line up with TRBD1. Trimming cost V 8 bases and J 5 bases; bases outside gene matches: 6. The CDR3 sequence is 15 residues long. CDR1 and CDR2 from the germline V gene are SNHLY and FYNNEI. The CDR3 here is CASGSGQGATGELFF. The CDR3, as DNA: TGTGCCAGCGGATCGGGACAGGGGGCGACCGGGGAGCTGTTTTTT.

This clone was seen more than once but under ten times. The rearrangement uses TRBV9 and TRBJ1-2, with TRBD1 as a possible D gene (5 bases). The germline CDR1 and CDR2 sequences are SGDLS and YYNGEE. The CDR3 contains 15 residues. V was shortened by 6 bases and J by 4 bases, with 19 bases between the two germline ends. As DNA, the CDR3 is TGTGCCAGCACTGGGGGGGGGAAAAGCGCCTATGGCTACACCTTC. Residues: CASTGGGKSAYGYTF.

The chain uses TRBV30 and TRBJ2-5; 10 bases match TRBD1. Germline trimming cut 0 bases from V and 5 bases from J; bases unmatched to any gene: 6. The CDR3 loop spans 15 amino acids. The germline V gene has CDR1 GTSNPN and CDR2 SVGIG (reference sequence). CDR3 bases: TGTGCCTGGAGTGTACGGGACAGGGGAATCGAGACCCAGTACTTC. Translating gives CAWSVRDRGIETQYF.

This clone was detected a few times. The chain couples TRBV19 to TRBJ2-5; 9 bases match TRBD1. CDR1 is LNHDA, CDR2 SQIVND, per germline (reference sequence). Trimming took 1 base from V and 5 from J; bases not matched to a gene: 8. This CDR3 is 16 amino acids long. The DNA of the CDR3 is TGTGCCAGTAGTATAGTAACAGGGGGCGGGTTGGAGACCCAGTACTTC. Translating it yields CASSIVTGGGLETQYF.

The chain combines TRBV5-6 with TRBJ1-6; D unresolved. Germline CDR1 and CDR2: SGHDT and YYEEEE. V shed 5 bases and J shed 0 bases, with 9 bases lying between them. The CDR3 loop spans 15 amino acids. CDR3 nucleotides: TGTGCCAGCAGATTAGGGAACTCCTATAATTCACCCCTCCACTTT. It codes for CASRLGNSYNSPLHF.

The chain carries TRBV11-2 and TRBJ1-1; D is possibly TRBD1 (5 bases). V was pared by 5 bases and J by 11 bases, with 15 bases between. This CDR3 region has 12 residues. The V gene's germline CDR1 is SGHAT and CDR2 FQNNGV. CDR3 DNA sequence: TGTGCCAGCAGCCTGACAGTGTTTGGGGCTTTCTTT. It is translated as CASSLTVFGAFF. The full variable domain, its missing parts supplied by reference TRBV11-2 and TRBJ1-1, is EAGVAQSPRYKIIEKRQSVAFWCNPISGHATLYWYQQILGQGPKLLIQFQNNGVVDDSQLPKDRFSAERLKGVDSTLKIQPAKLEDSAVYLCASSLTVFGAFFGQGTRLTVV.

The rearrangement joins TRBV5-4 to TRBJ2-1, with TRBD2 identical over 7 bases. This CDR3 comprises 16 residues. Germline lookup yields CDR1 SGHNT and CDR2 YYREEE (reference sequence). V trimming: 4 bases; J trimming: 8 bases; junction bases outside the gene matches: 15. The CDR3 bases are TGTGCCAGCAGCCGCCCTGCGGGGGTCGCGGGGCATGAGCAGTTCTTC. This gives the protein CASSRPAGVAGHEQFF.

In the case of this clone: At the DNA level, this CDR3 is encoded by other sequences in the same sample as well. The chain joins TRBV7-9 to TRBJ2-7; 9 nucleotides match TRBD1. The CDR3 length is 15 residues. Unmatched junction bases numbered 16, after V lost 9 bases and J lost 7 bases. Germline values: CDR1 SEHNR, CDR2 FQNEAQ (reference sequence). CDR3 sequence reads: CASSQDRGRSGEQYF. DNA for the CDR3: TGTGCCAGTAGCCAAGACAGGGGGAGATCTGGGGAGCAGTACTTC.

This clone was observed a handful of times. The rearrangement uses TRBV27 and TRBJ1-2; the match to TRBD1 covers 8 bases. Germline assignment: CDR1 MNHEY and CDR2 SMNVEV (reference sequence). The CDR3 runs 13 residues. J gave up 3 bases and V 5 bases, and 2 bases lay outside the gene matches. The CDR3 DNA reads TGTGCCAGCAGTACGGACAGGGACTATGGCTACACCTTC. This encodes CASSTDRDYGYTF.

This CDR3 is CSVLPSETQYF. Written as DNA, the CDR3 is TGCAGCGTTTTACCTTCGGAGACCCAGTACTTC. The chain has TRBV29-1 and TRBJ2-5; no clear D gene. CDR3 length: 11 amino acids. The V gene's germline CDR1 is SQVTM and CDR2 ANQGSEA. V gave up 5 bases and J gave up 5 bases, with 9 bases separating them.

The chain is built from TRBV9 and TRBJ1-6, with 7 bases that match TRBD1. Germline trimming cut 4 bases from V and 4 bases from J; bases unmatched to any gene: 2. The CDR3 length is 14 residues. Germline CDR1 and CDR2: SGDLS and YYNGEE. CDR3 sequence: CASSLGQYNSPLHF. CDR3 in DNA: TGTGCCAGCAGCCTGGGACAGTATAATTCACCCCTCCACTTT.

This clone was counted a few times. The chain couples TRBV6-5 to TRBJ1-2; no firm D call. Germline V gene sequence: CDR1 MNHEY, CDR2 SVGAGI. Trimming cost V 8 bases and J 4 bases, with 14 bases left between them. CDR3 length: 13 residues. DNA for the CDR3: TGTGCCAGCGGTCGTGGACCGATCTATGGCTACACCTTC. This encodes CASGRGPIYGYTF.

The V call is TRBV5-1, the J call TRBJ2-3, with D possibly TRBD1 on 5 matching bases. Trimming shortened V by 6 bases and J by 6 bases, and 14 bases separated the two germline ends. The CDR3 runs 13 residues. Germline V CDR1 and CDR2: SGHRS, YFSETQ. Here the CDR3 reads CASMGQGLDTQYF. CDR3 nucleotides: TGCGCCAGCATGGGTCAGGGTTTGGATACGCAGTATTTT.

The V gene is TRBV10-2, the J gene TRBJ2-3; 12 bases agree with TRBD2. The CDR3 loop spans 15 amino acids. J gave up 0 bases and V 6 bases, and 1 base lay outside the gene matches. CDR1 and CDR2 (germline): WSHSY, SAAADI. The CDR3 loop reads CASRLAGGSTDTQYF. The DNA of the CDR3 is TGCGCCAGCAGACTAGCGGGGGGAAGCACAGATACGCAGTATTTT.

CDR3 in amino acids: CASSPTARHNEQFF. For the CDR3, the DNA is TGTGCCAGCAGTCCTACCGCACGGCACAATGAGCAGTTCTTC. The chain employs TRBV2 and TRBJ2-1, with no clear D. The germline V and J ends were trimmed by 5 bases and 5 bases, with 13 bases remaining between them. Germline V gene lookup returns CDR1 SNHLY and CDR2 FYNNEI. This CDR3 comprises 14 residues.

V and J are TRBV11-2 and TRBJ2-1; 8 nucleotides line up with TRBD2. V gave up 4 bases and J gave up 9 bases; unmatched junction bases: 11. The CDR3 is 15 amino acids. The germline V gene encodes CDR1 SGHAT and CDR2 FQNNGV. CDR3 in DNA: TGTGCCAGCAGCTCCTTAGCGGGGCCCCGGGGTGAGCAGTTCTTC. This translates into CASSSLAGPRGEQFF.

The chain recombines TRBV11-2 with TRBJ1-1; D might be TRBD1 (5 bases). The V gene's germline CDR1 is SGHAT and CDR2 FQNNGV. V lost 1 base, J lost 1 base, and 13 bases lay in between. This CDR3 comprises 16 residues. The CDR3 protein is CASSLVMGQPNTEAFF. The CDR3 DNA follows: TGTGCCAGCAGCTTAGTTATGGGGCAGCCGAACACTGAAGCTTTCTTT.